Reported below is one TCR beta chain. Its cognate antigen has yet to be identified. No qualities accompany the bases; no much larger clone lies one base away. Using the deep immunoSEQ assay, multiplex PCR amplified TCR CDR3 regions from genomic DNA. Genomic DNA extracted from each cell subset was distributed evenly over all wells of several immunoSEQ 96-well plates, and each plate served as one replicate. Each replicate PCR for sorted subsets received around 200 ng genomic DNA, equal to roughly 30,000 T cell genomes. Purified libraries were quantified with a Qubit 3.0 fluorometer, sized on a Bioanalyzer 2100, and re-quantified with the KAPA Library Quantification kit. Each immunoSEQ 96-well plate was sequenced on its own single-read 150-cycle Illumina NextSeq 550 flow cell. The authors processed their data as follows. Because only junctional sequences without quality scores were contained in the immunoSEQ output, filtering matching that applied to full-length reads could not be performed. To assign V/J genes and CDR3, sequences were annotated against IMGT germline references using PyIR, a Python wrapper for IgBLAST v1.9. Reads were filtered out if the reads had weak V/J assignments (E-value above 1e-6), no CDR3, stop codons, out-of-frame junctions, or ambiguous translated residues. V3J clonotypes were defined as sequences sharing the same inferred V gene, J gene, and CDR3 amino acid sequence. Percentage overlap between repertoires was computed as shared unique clonotypes divided by the size of the smaller repertoire. RTK rarefaction, the Chao1 estimator, and Recon v2.1 estimates of unobserved clonotypes were used to assess repertoire richness. For all TCRbeta clonotypes obtained by the gDNA method from a few donors, generation probabilities were computed with OLGA. TCRdb retrieved this table from immuneACCESS and kept in-frame rearrangements only. Not all clones are present; in checked studies, unresolved V genes account for under half, and no reason is known for the remainder. V, J and clone size are taken as reported in that table, and D and trimming were inferred from the DNA itself. The sample table holds a few million clones, of which more than 85% were seen once. Of the sample, 0.39% is held by the ten largest clones.

Healthy HIV-negative adults with no recently reported acute infections or vaccinations were included as donors. Only Caucasian adults living in Nashville, Tennessee, USA were represented among the donors. Magnetic negative selection was used to enrich CD4+ T cells, after which naive cells were positively selected on CD45RA and the negative fraction became the memory subset. After blood collection by leukapheresis, PBMCs were isolated using Ficoll-Histopaque density gradient centrifugation and then cryopreserved in the vapor phase of liquid nitrogen. Purity and quantity of every magnetically sorted T cell population were checked by analytical flow cytometry. Each sorted fraction had its genomic DNA isolated and then quantified by UV absorbance on a Nanodrop 2000c. The data derive from a study of shared clonotypes between healthy human individuals (dated by TCRdb to 2019 to 2021). Some background on the complete study: The cohort comprised a couple of women and a few men aged 18 to 49 years. Different laboratories and diverse techniques were used to prepare libraries and sequence TCR repertoires, to increase sequencing depth and limit assay-specific biases. Per donor, three plates each were used for CD4 naive and CD4 memory, two for CD8 naive, and one for CD8 memory. The study deeply sequenced blood TCR repertoires of roughly five healthy adults to estimate repertoire size and the extent of clonotype sharing between individuals. Each donor's leukapheresis produced roughly between roughly 0.94 and 9.5 billion PBMCs.

Its CDR3 holds 15 amino acids, cysteine through phenylalanine. This entry keeps only the CDR3 DNA: 45 bases, framed from base 1. From the germline V gene, CDR1 is MRHNA and CDR2 is SNTAGT. A distance of 16 bases separates the germline ends of V and J, which lose 7 bases and 0 bases respectively. Points the paper makes about the study in general: Compared with non-shared clonotypes, clonotypes shared by all four sorted-subset donors had higher generation probabilities. The small number of donors limited the genetic and exposure-history diversity represented. Pairwise subsampling led to the expectation that sequencing depth would affect the degree of clonotype sharing among donors. Sharing across a handful of donors was observed for roughly 5.4% of naive CD4, under 4% of naive CD8, over 2% of memory CD4, and roughly 0.4% of memory CD8 clonotypes. Naive subsets generally had larger estimated clonotype richness than memory subsets. Rarefaction of sorted-subset datasets indicated incomplete sequencing despite the large sequencing depth. Only blood was sampled, and tissue TCR repertoires likely differ from those in blood.

The sequence was collected from a young man in good health. Some clones in this sample may be carry-over from other donors' samples. The sequenced sample consisted of naive CD4+ T cells from PBMCs. The cell subset or site label, as the study defines it: CD45RA+ positively selected. The chain couples TRBV6-4 to TRBJ2-7, with TRBD1 as a weak D call on 5 bases. The sequenced DNA: TGTGCCAGCACGCGCGACAGAACCAACTCCTACGAGCAGTACTTC. Its protein reads: CASTRDRTNSYEQYF.